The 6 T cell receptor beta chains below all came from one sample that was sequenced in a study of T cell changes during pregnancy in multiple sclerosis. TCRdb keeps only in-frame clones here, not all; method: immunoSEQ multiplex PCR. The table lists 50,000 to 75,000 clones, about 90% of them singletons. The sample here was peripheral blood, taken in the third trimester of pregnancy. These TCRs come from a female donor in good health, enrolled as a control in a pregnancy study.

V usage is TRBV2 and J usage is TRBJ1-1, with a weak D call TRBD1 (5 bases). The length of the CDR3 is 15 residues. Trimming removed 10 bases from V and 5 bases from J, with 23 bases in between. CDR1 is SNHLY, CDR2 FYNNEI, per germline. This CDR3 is CATSSDTGFSTEAFF. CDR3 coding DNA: TGTGCCACCTCCTCGGACACCGGGTTTTCGACTGAAGCTTTCTTT.

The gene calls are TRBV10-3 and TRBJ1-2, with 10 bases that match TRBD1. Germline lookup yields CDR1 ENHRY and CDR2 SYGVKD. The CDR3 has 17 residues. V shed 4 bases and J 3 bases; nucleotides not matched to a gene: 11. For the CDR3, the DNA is TGTGCCATCAGTGCTACTTTGGGACAGGGGAATGACTATGGCTACACCTTC. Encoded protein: CAISATLGQGNDYGYTF.

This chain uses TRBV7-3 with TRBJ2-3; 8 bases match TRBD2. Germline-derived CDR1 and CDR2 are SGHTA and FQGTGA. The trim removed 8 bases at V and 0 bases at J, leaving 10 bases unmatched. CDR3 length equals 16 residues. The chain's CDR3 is CASSPGASGSTDTQYF. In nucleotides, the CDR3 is TGTGCCAGCTCACCCGGGGCTAGCGGGAGCACAGATACGCAGTATTTT.

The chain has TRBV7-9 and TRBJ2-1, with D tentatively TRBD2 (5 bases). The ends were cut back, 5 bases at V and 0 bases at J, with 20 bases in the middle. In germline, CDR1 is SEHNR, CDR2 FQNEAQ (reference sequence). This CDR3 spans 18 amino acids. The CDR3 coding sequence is TGTGCCAGCAGCCCAGGACTCTTTAATGACTTCTCCTACAATGAGCAGTTCTTC. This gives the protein CASSPGLFNDFSYNEQFF.

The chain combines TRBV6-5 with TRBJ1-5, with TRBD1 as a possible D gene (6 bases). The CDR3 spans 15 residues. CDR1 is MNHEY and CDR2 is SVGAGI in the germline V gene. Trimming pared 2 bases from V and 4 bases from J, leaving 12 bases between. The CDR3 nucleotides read TGTGCCAGCAGTTACGGGGGAGGGGGAAATCAGCCCCAGCATTTT. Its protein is CASSYGGGGNQPQHF.

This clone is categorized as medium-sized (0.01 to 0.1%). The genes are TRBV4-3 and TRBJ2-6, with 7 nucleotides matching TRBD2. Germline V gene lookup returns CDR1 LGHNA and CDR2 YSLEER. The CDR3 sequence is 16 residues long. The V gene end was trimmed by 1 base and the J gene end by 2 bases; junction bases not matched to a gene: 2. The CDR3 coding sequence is TGCGCCAGCAGCCAAGTGAGCGGGGCTGGGGCCAACGTCCTGACTTTC. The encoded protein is CASSQVSGAGANVLTF.